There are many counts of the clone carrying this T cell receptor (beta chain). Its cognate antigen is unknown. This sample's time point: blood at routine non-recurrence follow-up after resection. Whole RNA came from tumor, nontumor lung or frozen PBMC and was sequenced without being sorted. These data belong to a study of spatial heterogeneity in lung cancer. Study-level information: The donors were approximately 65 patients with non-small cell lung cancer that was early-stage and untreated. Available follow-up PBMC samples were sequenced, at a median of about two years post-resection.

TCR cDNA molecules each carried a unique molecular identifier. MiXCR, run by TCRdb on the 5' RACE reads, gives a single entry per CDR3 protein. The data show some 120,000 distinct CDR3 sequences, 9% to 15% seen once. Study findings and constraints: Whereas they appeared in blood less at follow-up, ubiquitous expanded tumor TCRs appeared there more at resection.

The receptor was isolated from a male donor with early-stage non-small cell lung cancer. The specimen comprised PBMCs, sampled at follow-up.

The CDR3 coding sequence is TGTGCCAGCAGACCAAGATATTATTTCGCGGACAGGGGGGAACGGGACACTGAAGCTTTCTTT. Translation gives CASRPRYYFADRGERDTEAFF. The chain joins TRBV28 to TRBJ1-1; 10 nucleotides align to TRBD1. Germline values: CDR1 MDHEN, CDR2 SYDVKM. Trimming removed 6 bases from V and 3 bases from J; junction bases left unmatched: 25. This CDR3 is built from 21 residues.